This T cell receptor beta chain was sequenced during a study of response to subunit inactivated influenza vaccine. MiXCR, applied by TCRdb to the RT-PCR reads, yields one record per CDR3 protein. The data show hundreds of thousands of distinct CDR3 sequences, around 16% seen once. This clonotype has only a few counts. Its matching antigen is unknown. Deletions cut 2 bases from V and 13 bases from J, with 15 bases between. Germline V gene data show CDR1 as MNHEY and CDR2 as SVGAGI. The CDR3 is made up of 14 amino acids. General observations from the study: There was a suggestion from the authors that each seasonal influenza vaccination recruits few new T cells.

The rearrangement joins TRBV6-5 to TRBJ1-6; no clear D gene. This sample comprised PBMCs from blood, obtained 11 to 12 days after vaccination. This receptor was obtained from a man aged 50-59 years who received an inactivated influenza vaccine. The CDR3 loop reads CASSYRSRLGPLHF. The CDR3 DNA follows: TGTGCCAGCAGTTACCGAAGCCGTTTGGGTCCCCTCCACTTT.